This TCR beta chain appears in the sequencing data of a study of cytomegalovirus exposure and HLA in healthy donors. Overall study findings and caveats: Prediction of most subjects' HLA-A and HLA-B alleles by TCR beta sequences was reportedly accurate.

Primers: 60 Vbeta forward and 13 Jbeta reverse. Sequencing used immunoSEQ multiplex PCR; TCRdb keeps in-frame clones, though not all of them. The sample holds around 67,000 clones; roughly 80% are singletons and the top ten take 20% to 25%. Looked up from germline, CDR1 is LNHNV and CDR2 is YYDKDF (reference sequence). Trimming cost V 0 bases and J 6 bases; bases outside gene matches: 4. The CDR3 spans 15 residues. The table lists this clone with a few counts. Its antigen remains unidentified. The receptor comes from a woman aged 25 to 39 in good health and CMV-seropositive. Material: PBMCs. The J gene is TRBJ2-3, the V gene TRBV15, with 9 bases identical to TRBD2. The CDR3: CATSRDRREGDTQYF. In nucleotides, the CDR3 is TGTGCCACCAGCAGAGATCGGCGGGAGGGCGATACGCAGTATTTT.